The 3 T cell receptor beta chains given below trace back to one sample, sequenced in a study of cytomegalovirus exposure and HLA in healthy donors. The PCR had 60 Vbeta and 13 Jbeta primers. Sequencing used immunoSEQ multiplex PCR; TCRdb keeps in-frame clones, though not all of them. The sample contains 200,000 to 250,000 clones, about 83% of which appear only once. Specimen: PBMCs. Receptors were obtained from a man aged 35-49 years in good health and CMV-seronegative.

This rearrangement joins TRBV5-8 to TRBJ1-3; maybe TRBD1 (5 bases). From germline, CDR1 is SGHTS and CDR2 YDEGEE. This CDR3 spans 15 amino acids. V was pared by 2 bases and J by 0 bases, with 9 bases between. The CDR3 protein is CASSLYRLSGNTIYF. The CDR3 nucleotides read TGTGCCAGCAGCTTATACAGGCTCTCTGGAAACACCATATATTTT.

J is TRBJ1-6 and V is TRBV6-1, with a weak D call TRBD1 (5 bases). The V end lost 8 bases, the J end lost 6 bases, and 11 bases lay between the germline ends. This CDR3 is 13 amino acids long. The germline V gene encodes CDR1 MNHNS and CDR2 SASEGT. DNA for the CDR3: TGTGCCAGCCGACGGGACTTTAATTCACCCCTCCACTTT. This encodes CASRRDFNSPLHF.

The chain carries TRBV28 and TRBJ1-3; D not certain. Trimming took 6 bases from V and 5 from J, leaving 11 bases between them. Germline V gives CDR1 MDHEN, CDR2 SYDVKM. CDR3 size: 13 residues. The DNA for the CDR3 is TGTGCCAGCAGCCTTGGAGTAAGAAACACCATATATTTT. This translates into CASSLGVRNTIYF.